These 6 T cell receptor beta chains came from one sample sequenced in a study of blood T cell repertoires in COVID-19. Profiling relied on immunoSEQ multiplex PCR, and the TCRdb table lists in-frame clones only, not all of them. The sample comprises about 140,000 clones, roughly 85% of which are singletons, and about 2.9% rests with the top ten. Sample: peripheral blood. These receptors originate from a man aged 50 to 59 with acute or convalescent COVID-19.

This chain uses TRBV11-3 with TRBJ2-1; 9 positions match TRBD1. This CDR3 is built from 15 residues. CDR1 SGHNT and CDR2 YENEEA come from the germline V gene. Trimming took 2 bases from V and 7 from J; bases not matched to a gene: 6. The CDR3, as DNA: TGTGCCAGCAGCTTATACGGACAGGGGTCAAATGAGCAGTTCTTC. It codes for CASSLYGQGSNEQFF. The full variable domain, its missing parts supplied by reference TRBV11-3 and TRBJ2-1, is EAGVVQSPRYKIIEKKQPVAFWCNPISGHNTLYWYLQNLGQGPELLIRYENEEAVDDSQLPKDRFSAERLKGVDSTLKIQPAELGDSAVYLCASSLYGQGSNEQFFGPGTRLTVL.

The chain combines TRBV15 with TRBJ1-5, with 10 nucleotides matching TRBD1. Germline V lookup: CDR1 LNHNV, CDR2 YYDKDF (reference sequence). The CDR3 runs 18 residues. V was clipped by 0 bases and J by 2 bases; unmatched bases: 7. The CDR3 reads CATSRERTGTGGNQPQHF. DNA of the CDR3: TGTGCCACCAGCAGAGAGAGAACCGGGACAGGGGGCAATCAGCCCCAGCATTTT. Combining the CDR3 with reference TRBV15 and TRBJ1-5 gives the whole variable domain DAMVIQNPRYQVTQFGKPVTLSCSQTLNHNVMYWYQQKSSQAPKLLFHYYDKDFNNEADTPDNFQSRRPNTSFCFLDIRSPGLGDTAMYLCATSRERTGTGGNQPQHFGDGTRLSIL.

Of note for this clone: Other DNA sequences in the same sample also yield this CDR3. The rearrangement joins TRBV3-1 (or the pseudogene TRBV3-2) to TRBJ1-5, with no clear D. Germline V lookup: CDR1 LGHDT, CDR2 YNNKEL (reference sequence). There are 14 residues in the CDR3. V was pared by 1 base and J by 1 base, with 5 bases between. The CDR3 region has the DNA TGTGCCAGCAGCCAAGGCCAGAGCAATCAGCCCCAGCATTTT. Its protein product is CASSQGQSNQPQHF.

CDR3 in DNA: TGTGCCAGCACCGCGGGAGGAAAGTACGAGCAGTACTTC. Residues: CASTAGGKYEQYF. The genes are TRBV2 and TRBJ2-7; 8 bases match TRBD2. The V gene end was trimmed by 7 bases and the J gene end by 4 bases; junction bases not matched to a gene: 6. The germline V gene encodes CDR1 SNHLY and CDR2 FYNNEI. The CDR3 covers 13 residues.

The chain uses TRBV24-1 and TRBJ2-2; D might be TRBD2 (5 bases). Germline CDR1 reads KGHDR; CDR2 reads SFDVKD. The V end lost 10 bases, the J end lost 6 bases, and 17 bases lay between the germline ends. The CDR3 has 14 amino acids. The CDR3 region is CATGGPSGSGELFF. CDR3 coding DNA: TGTGCCACGGGCGGGCCAAGCGGTTCCGGGGAGCTGTTTTTT.

The chain links TRBV19 to TRBJ1-6; tentatively, D is TRBD1 (6 bases). The CDR3 sequence is 17 residues long. V lost 3 bases and J 10 bases, leaving 22 bases between the germline ends. Germline V lookup: CDR1 LNHDA, CDR2 SQIVND (reference sequence). The CDR3: CASSIRDTVGRGSPLHF. CDR3 coding DNA: TGTGCCAGTAGTATTAGGGACACCGTCGGAAGGGGGTCACCCCTCCACTTT.